This entry is about one TCR beta chain. The sample comes from a study of cytomegalovirus exposure and HLA in healthy donors. Clones were read by immunoSEQ multiplex PCR, and TCRdb kept only the in-frame ones, dropping some. This sample carries some 83,000 clones, approximately 95% of them seen once, and the ten largest clones take roughly 2%. This sequence was found in a woman between 18 and 29 years old in good health and CMV-seronegative. Sequencing used PBMCs.

The DNA for the CDR3 is TGTGCCTGGGGTCTTTTGGGAGGAGGGAAAACTGAAGCTTTCTTT. Residues: CAWGLLGGGKTEAFF. The chain recombines TRBV30 with TRBJ1-1, with D unresolved. With 5 bases removed from V and 5 bases from J, the gap between germline ends came to 21 bases. CDR3 length: 15 residues. Germline V gene data show CDR1 as GTSNPN and CDR2 as SVGIG (reference sequence).